The 11 T cell receptor beta chains in this list originate from one sample, sequenced in a study of blood T cell repertoires in COVID-19. Using immunoSEQ multiplex PCR, the repertoire was profiled, and TCRdb retains in-frame clones only, with some absent. The data hold tens of thousands of clones, with roughly 88% observed a single time. Sequenced: peripheral blood. These receptors were obtained from a woman in her seventies with active COVID-19.

The chain recombines TRBV5-1 with TRBJ2-6; 9 bases are a match to TRBD2. Germline V CDR1 and CDR2: SGHRS, YFSETQ. The ends lost 1 base at V and 1 base at J; junction bases unmatched: 15. The CDR3 extends over 21 amino acids. Written as DNA, the CDR3 is TGCGCCAGCAGCTTGATTGTGTCCCTCGGGGGACTAGCTTCTGGGGCCAACGTCCTGACTTTC. This gives the protein CASSLIVSLGGLASGANVLTF.

The rearrangement joins TRBV12-5 to TRBJ1-5, with TRBD1 as a possible D gene (6 bases). The CDR3 totals 15 residues. Trimming stripped 7 bases from V and 2 bases from J, with 15 bases between. Germline V CDR1 and CDR2: LGHNT, FRNRAP. The CDR3 loop reads CASAPPGAGNQPQHF. CDR3 in DNA: TGTGCTAGTGCCCCCCCAGGGGCAGGCAATCAGCCCCAGCATTTT.

The genes are TRBV5-1 and TRBJ2-5; 9 bases align to TRBD1. The CDR3 sequence is 15 residues long. J lost 5 bases, V lost 4 bases, and 9 bases had no gene match. Germline CDR1 SGHRS, CDR2 YFSETQ. CDR3 in DNA: TGCGCCAGCAGCCGAAACAGGGGGCGCGGGGAGACCCAGTACTTC. The encoded protein is CASSRNRGRGETQYF.

J is TRBJ1-1 and V is TRBV4-3, with 9 bases that match TRBD1. Germline CDR1 and CDR2: LGHNA and YSLEER. This CDR3 has 16 amino acids. Trimming cost V 0 bases and J 1 base; bases outside gene matches: 3. In DNA, the CDR3 is TGCGCCAGCAGCCAAGATACACAGGGGGCGAACACTGAAGCTTTCTTT. It codes for CASSQDTQGANTEAFF.

The chain has TRBV27 and TRBJ2-3, with 11 bases that match TRBD2. Looked up from germline, CDR1 is MNHEY and CDR2 is SMNVEV (reference sequence). V lost 10 bases and J lost 3; bases outside the gene matches: 3. The CDR3 extends over 13 amino acids. Here the CDR3 DNA reads TGTGCCACCGTAGCGGGGGGGACAGATACGCAGTATTTT. This translates into CATVAGGTDTQYF.

The chain uses TRBV28 and TRBJ2-7, with TRBD2 matching over 10 bases. The germline gives CDR1 MDHEN, CDR2 SYDVKM. The CDR3 contains 17 residues. The V segment lost 5 bases and the J segment 3 bases; nucleotides outside the gene matches: 13. CDR3 sequence (DNA): TGTGCCAGCAGTGTCTATCCGGGACTAGCGATCCTCTACGAGCAGTACTTC. The encoded protein is CASSVYPGLAILYEQYF.

V usage is TRBV19 and J usage is TRBJ2-1, with 9 bases that match TRBD2. The V gene's germline CDR1 is LNHDA and CDR2 SQIVND (reference sequence). The V gene end was trimmed by 1 base and the J gene end by 6 bases; junction bases not matched to a gene: 7. CDR3 length: 16 residues. For the CDR3, the DNA is TGTGCCAGTAGTATAGTCGGCGGGGGGGCCATCAATGAGCAGTTCTTC. Translation: CASSIVGGGAINEQFF.

The rearrangement uses TRBV9 and TRBJ2-1, with 14 positions matching TRBD2. Looked up from germline, CDR1 is SGDLS and CDR2 is YYNGEE. CDR3 length: 16 residues. The J segment lost 6 bases and the V segment lost 4 bases, leaving 6 bases of the junction unmatched. The CDR3 reads CASSPWGLAGANEQFF. CDR3 in DNA: TGTGCCAGCAGCCCGTGGGGACTAGCGGGGGCCAATGAGCAGTTCTTC.

The J gene is TRBJ2-4, the V gene TRBV6-1; 7 bases agree with TRBD1. The length of the CDR3 is 16 residues. V lost 4 bases, J lost 3 bases, and 9 bases stayed unmatched. Germline loops: CDR1 MNHNS, CDR2 SASEGT. CDR3 nucleotides: TGTGCCAGCAGTGCCAGACAGGGCCTCGGCAAAAACATTCAGTACTTC. Translating it yields CASSARQGLGKNIQYF.

The genes are TRBV29-1 and TRBJ1-3; D is unresolved. Between the trimmed V and J ends, which lost 4 bases and 0 bases, there was a span of 10 bases. CDR1 is SQVTM, CDR2 ANQGSEA, per germline. The CDR3 totals 14 residues. The CDR3 sequence: CSVAEGISGNTIYF. The CDR3 DNA is TGCAGCGTTGCTGAGGGAATCTCTGGAAACACCATATATTTT.

The V call is TRBV2, the J call TRBJ2-1; unclear D gene. The V gene's germline CDR1 is SNHLY and CDR2 FYNNEI. Trimming removed 5 bases from V and 0 bases from J, with 11 bases in between. The CDR3 runs 15 residues. The CDR3 loop reads CASSYSLSSYNEQFF. The CDR3 nucleotides are TGTGCCAGCAGTTACAGCTTGAGCTCCTACAATGAGCAGTTCTTC.